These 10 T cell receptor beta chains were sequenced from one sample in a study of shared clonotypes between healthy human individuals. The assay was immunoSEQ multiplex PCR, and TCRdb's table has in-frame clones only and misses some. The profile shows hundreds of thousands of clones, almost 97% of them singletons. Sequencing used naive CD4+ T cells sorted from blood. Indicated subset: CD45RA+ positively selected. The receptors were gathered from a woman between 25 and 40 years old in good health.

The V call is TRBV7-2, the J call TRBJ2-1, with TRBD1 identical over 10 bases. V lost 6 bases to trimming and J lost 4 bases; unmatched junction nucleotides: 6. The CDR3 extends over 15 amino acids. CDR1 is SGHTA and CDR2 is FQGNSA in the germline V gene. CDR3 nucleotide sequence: TGTGCCAGCAGATCCGGGACAGGGGAATACAATGAGCAGTTCTTC. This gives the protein CASRSGTGEYNEQFF.

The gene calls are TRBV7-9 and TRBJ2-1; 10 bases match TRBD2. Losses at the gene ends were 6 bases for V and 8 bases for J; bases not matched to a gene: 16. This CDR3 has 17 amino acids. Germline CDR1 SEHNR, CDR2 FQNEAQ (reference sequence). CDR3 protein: CASRDPPASGRGYEQFF. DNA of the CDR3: TGTGCCAGCAGGGACCCCCCCGCTAGCGGGAGAGGGTATGAGCAGTTCTTC.

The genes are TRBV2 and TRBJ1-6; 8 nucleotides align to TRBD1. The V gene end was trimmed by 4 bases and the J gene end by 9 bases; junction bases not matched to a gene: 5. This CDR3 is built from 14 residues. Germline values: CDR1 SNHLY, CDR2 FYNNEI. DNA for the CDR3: TGTGCCAGCAGTGGTGCAGGGGGCTTTTCACCCCTCCACTTT. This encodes CASSGAGGFSPLHF.

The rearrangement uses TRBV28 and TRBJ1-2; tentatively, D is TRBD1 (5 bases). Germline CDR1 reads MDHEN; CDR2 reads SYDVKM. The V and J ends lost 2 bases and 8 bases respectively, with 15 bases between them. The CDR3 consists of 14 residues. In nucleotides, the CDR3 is TGTGCCAGCAGTTTACACCCTGGGACGTACGGCTACACCTTC. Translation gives CASSLHPGTYGYTF.

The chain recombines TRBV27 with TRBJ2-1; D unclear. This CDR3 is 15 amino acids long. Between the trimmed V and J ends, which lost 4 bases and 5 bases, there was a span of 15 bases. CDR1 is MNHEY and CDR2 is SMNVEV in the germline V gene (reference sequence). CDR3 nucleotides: TGTGCCAGCAGTTACCAGAGATCCGGTAACAATGAGCAGTTCTTC. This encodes CASSYQRSGNNEQFF.

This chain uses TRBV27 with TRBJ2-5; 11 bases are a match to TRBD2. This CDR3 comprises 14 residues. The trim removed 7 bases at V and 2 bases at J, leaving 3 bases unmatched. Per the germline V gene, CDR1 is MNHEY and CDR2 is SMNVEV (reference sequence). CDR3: CASKRTSGQETQYF. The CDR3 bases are TGTGCCAGCAAGAGGACTAGCGGGCAAGAGACCCAGTACTTC.

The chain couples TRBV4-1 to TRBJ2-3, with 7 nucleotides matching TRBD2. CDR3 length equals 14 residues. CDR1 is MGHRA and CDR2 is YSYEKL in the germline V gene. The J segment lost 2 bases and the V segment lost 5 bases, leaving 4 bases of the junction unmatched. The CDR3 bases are TGCGCCAGCAGCAACGGGAGGTTCACAGATACGCAGTATTTT. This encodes CASSNGRFTDTQYF.

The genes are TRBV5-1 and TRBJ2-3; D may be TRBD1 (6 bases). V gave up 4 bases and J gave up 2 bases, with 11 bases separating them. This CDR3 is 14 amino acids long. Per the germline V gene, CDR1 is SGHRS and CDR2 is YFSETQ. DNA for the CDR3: TGCGCCAGCAGCAGACGACAGGACACAGATACGCAGTATTTT. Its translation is CASSRRQDTDTQYF.

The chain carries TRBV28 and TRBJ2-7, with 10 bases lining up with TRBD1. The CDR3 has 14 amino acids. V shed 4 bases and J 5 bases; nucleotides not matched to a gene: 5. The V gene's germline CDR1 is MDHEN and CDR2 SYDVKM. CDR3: CASSSGTGVHEQYF. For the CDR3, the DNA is TGTGCCAGCAGTTCCGGGACAGGGGTTCACGAGCAGTACTTC.

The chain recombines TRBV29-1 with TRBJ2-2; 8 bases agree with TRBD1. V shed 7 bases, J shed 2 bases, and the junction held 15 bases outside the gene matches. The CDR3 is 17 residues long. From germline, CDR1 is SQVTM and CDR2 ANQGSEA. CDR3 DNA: TGCAGCGCCCCCTTCCGATCGGGACAGGTAAACACCGGGGAGCTGTTTTTT. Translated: CSAPFRSGQVNTGELFF.